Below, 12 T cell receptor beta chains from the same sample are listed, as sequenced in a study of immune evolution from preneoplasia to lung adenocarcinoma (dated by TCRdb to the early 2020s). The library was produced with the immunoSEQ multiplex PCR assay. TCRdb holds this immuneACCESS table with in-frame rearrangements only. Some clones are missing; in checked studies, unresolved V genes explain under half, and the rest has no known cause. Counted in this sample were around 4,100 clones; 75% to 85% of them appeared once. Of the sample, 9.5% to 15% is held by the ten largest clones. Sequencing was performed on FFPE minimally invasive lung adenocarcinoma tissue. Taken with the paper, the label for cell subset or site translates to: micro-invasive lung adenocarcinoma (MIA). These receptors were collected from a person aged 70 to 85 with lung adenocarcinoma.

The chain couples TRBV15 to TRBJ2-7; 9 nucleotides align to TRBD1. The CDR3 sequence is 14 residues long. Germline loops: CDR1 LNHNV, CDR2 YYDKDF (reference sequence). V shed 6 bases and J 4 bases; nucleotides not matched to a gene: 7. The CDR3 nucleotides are TGTGCCACCAGTGAGGGACAGGGAATGTACGAGCAGTACTTC. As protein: CATSEGQGMYEQYF.

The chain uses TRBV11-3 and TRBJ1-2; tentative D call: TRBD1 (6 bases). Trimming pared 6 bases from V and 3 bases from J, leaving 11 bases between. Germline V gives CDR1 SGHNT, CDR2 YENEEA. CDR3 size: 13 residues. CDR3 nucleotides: TGTGCCAGCAGACAGACAGGCGACTATGGCTACACCTTC. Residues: CASRQTGDYGYTF.

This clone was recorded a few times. CDR3 in amino acids: CASSLAGPTGELFF. CDR3 bases: TGTGCCAGCAGCTTGGCAGGGCCCACCGGGGAGCTGTTTTTT. This sequence joins TRBV5-6 and TRBJ2-2, with D maybe TRBD1 (5 bases). The CDR3 totals 14 residues. CDR1 is SGHDT and CDR2 is YYEEEE in the germline V gene. The V gene lost 0 bases and the J gene lost 4 bases, with 7 bases spanning the gap.

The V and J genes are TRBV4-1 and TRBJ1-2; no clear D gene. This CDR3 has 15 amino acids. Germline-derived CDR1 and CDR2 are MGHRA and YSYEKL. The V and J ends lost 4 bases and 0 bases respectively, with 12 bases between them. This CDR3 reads CASSLSSGANYGYTF. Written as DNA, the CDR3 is TGCGCCAGCAGCCTATCTTCGGGAGCTAACTATGGCTACACCTTC.

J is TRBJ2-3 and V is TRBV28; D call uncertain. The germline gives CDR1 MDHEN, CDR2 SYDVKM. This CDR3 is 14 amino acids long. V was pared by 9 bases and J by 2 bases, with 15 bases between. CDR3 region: CASGKLSITDTQYF. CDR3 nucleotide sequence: TGTGCCAGTGGAAAGCTTTCCATCACAGATACGCAGTATTTT. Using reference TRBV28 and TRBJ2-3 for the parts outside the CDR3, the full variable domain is DVKVTQSSRYLVKRTGEKVFLECVQDMDHENMFWYRQDPGLGLRLIYFSYDVKMKEKGDIPEGYSVSREKKERFSLILESASTNQTSMYLCASGKLSITDTQYFGPGTRLTVL.

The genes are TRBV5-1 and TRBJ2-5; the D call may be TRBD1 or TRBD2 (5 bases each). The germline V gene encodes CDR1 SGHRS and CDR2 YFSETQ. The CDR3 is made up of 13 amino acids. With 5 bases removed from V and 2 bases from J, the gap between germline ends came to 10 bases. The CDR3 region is CASRGREQETQYF. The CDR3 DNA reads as TGCGCCAGCAGGGGCAGGGAGCAAGAGACCCAGTACTTC.

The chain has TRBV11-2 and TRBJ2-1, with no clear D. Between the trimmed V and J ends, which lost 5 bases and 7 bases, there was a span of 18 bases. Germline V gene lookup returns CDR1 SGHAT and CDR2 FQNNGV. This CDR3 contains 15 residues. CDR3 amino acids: CASSLLQGSVNEQFF. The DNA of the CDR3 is TGTGCCAGCAGCCTCCTCCAAGGGTCCGTGAATGAGCAGTTCTTC.

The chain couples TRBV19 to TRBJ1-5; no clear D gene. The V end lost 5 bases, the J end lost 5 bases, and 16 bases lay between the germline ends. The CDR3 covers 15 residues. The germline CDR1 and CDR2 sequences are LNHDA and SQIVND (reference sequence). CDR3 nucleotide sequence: TGTGCCAGTAGTCCACTCCGGGCTTTATATCAGCCCCAGCATTTT. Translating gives CASSPLRALYQPQHF.

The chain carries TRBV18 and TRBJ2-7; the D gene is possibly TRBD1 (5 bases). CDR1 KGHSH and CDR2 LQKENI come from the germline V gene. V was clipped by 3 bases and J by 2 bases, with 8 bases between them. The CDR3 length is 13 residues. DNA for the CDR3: TGTGCCAGCTCACCGGACAATGCCTACGAGCAGTACTTC. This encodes CASSPDNAYEQYF. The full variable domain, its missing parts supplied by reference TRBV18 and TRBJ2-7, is NAGVMQNPRHLVRRRGQEARLRCSPMKGHSHVYWYRQLPEEGLKFMVYLQKENIIDESGMPKERFSAEFPKEGPSILRIQQVVRGDSAAYFCASSPDNAYEQYFGPGTRLTVT.

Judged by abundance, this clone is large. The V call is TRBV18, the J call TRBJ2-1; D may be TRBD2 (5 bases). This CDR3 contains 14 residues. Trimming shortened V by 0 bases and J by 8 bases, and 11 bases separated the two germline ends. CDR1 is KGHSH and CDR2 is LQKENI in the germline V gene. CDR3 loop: CASSPPNSGDEQFF. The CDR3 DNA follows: TGTGCCAGCTCACCACCAAACAGCGGCGATGAGCAGTTCTTC.

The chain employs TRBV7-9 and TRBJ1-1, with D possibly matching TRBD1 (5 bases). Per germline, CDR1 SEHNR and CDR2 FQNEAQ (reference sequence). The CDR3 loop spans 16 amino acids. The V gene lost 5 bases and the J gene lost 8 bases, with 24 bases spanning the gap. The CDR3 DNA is TGTGCCAGCAGCCCCCAGGGCAGGGAGTTTATAGGGGAAGCTTTCTTT. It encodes CASSPQGREFIGEAFF.

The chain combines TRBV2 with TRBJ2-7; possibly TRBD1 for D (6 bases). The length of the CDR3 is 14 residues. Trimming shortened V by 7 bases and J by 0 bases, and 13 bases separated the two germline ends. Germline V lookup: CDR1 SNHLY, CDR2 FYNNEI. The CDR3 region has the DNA TGTGCCAGCACCCTGTCACAGGGCTCCTACGAGCAGTACTTC. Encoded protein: CASTLSQGSYEQYF.